This T cell receptor (beta chain) was retrieved from a study of early T cells in non-severe SARS-CoV-2 infection. This clonotype was detected ten times or more. What it binds is not known. The protocol attached unique molecular identifiers to individual cDNA molecules. Each CDR3 protein gets one entry after TCRdb re-called the 5' RACE reads with MiXCR. This table holds under 70,000 distinct CDR3 sequences, around 10% found once. Study results and limitations: VDJdb matching skewed toward anti-spike CD8 responses, missing private and CD4 specificities.

With 2 bases clipped from V and 10 bases from J, the junction kept 9 bases outside the gene matches. Germline V gene sequence: CDR1 LGHDT, CDR2 YNNKEL (reference sequence). The CDR3 extends over 15 amino acids. Sequenced: whole blood. The V call is TRBV3-1, the J call TRBJ2-1; the match to TRBD2 covers 9 bases. The TCR sequence derives from an adult who was a healthcare worker with PCR-confirmed SARS-CoV-2 infection or an uninfected control (not recorded which). CDR3 residues: CASSQWVAGAGEQFF. CDR3 nucleotide sequence: TGTGCCAGCAGCCAATGGGTAGCGGGGGCTGGGGAGCAGTTCTTC.